Reported below is one T cell receptor beta chain. The antigen remains undetermined. The sample is drawn from a study of T-cell reconstitution after alpha-beta-depleted transplantation in children. General study findings and limits: T-cell counts and diversity at one year following transplant were attributed mainly to newly produced T cells. Certain patients had high TCRbeta diversity at day 60, and it came from recipient T cells and thymic progenitors that survived. Expanded clones from the graft, numbering several hundred, reportedly supplied alpha-beta T cells about two months after transplant.

Trimming left V 0 bases short and J 2 bases short, with 13 bases between. The CDR3 loop spans 16 amino acids. CDR1 and CDR2 from the germline V gene are SGHTA and FQGNSA. Unique molecular identifiers were used in preparing the TCRbeta library. TCRdb re-analysed the PCR reads in MiXCR, keeping a single row per CDR3 protein. The table lists a few hundred thousand distinct CDR3 sequences, 20% to 30% of them singletons. The chain uses TRBV7-2 and TRBJ2-5; the D is unclear. The sequence derives from a female patient aged 2-9 years who had a stem cell transplant for congenital amegakaryocytic thrombocytopenia, so the T cells may come from the graft donor. The input for sequencing was PBMCs, mostly from graft donor cells, taken 360 days after TCRalphabeta/CD19-depleted stem cell transplant. CDR3 sequence reads: CASSLAFRRSQETQYF. CDR3 DNA sequence: TGTGCCAGCAGCTTAGCGTTTCGGCGATCTCAAGAGACCCAGTACTTC.